These T cell receptor beta chains were read from a single sample in a study of identifying expanded T cells in peripheral blood. This table comes from immunoSEQ multiplex PCR, and its TCRdb copy is limited to in-frame clones, with some not included. This table holds tens of thousands of clones, over 75% found once. Sequences were obtained from blood. Receptors originate from a person aged 18 to 75 in good health. The CDR3 runs from the conserved cysteine through the conserved F or W. Each record gives: V gene, J gene, CDR3 protein.

TRBV29-1,TRBJ1-2,CSVSPFGQTIYGYTF
TRBV19,TRBJ1-2,CASSIPSPEGYGYTF
TRBV19,TRBJ2-3,CASSIRPLAGGGAADTQYF
TRBV30,TRBJ1-1,CAWSRTARTEAFF
TRBV4-1,TRBJ1-6,CASSLGKGGLRGVSPLHF
TRBV7-2,TRBJ2-7,CASSLVPSSEQYF
TRBV7-2,TRBJ2-7,CASSLPLREQYF
TRBV7-3,TRBJ2-1,CASRDEESSYNEQFF
TRBV6-6,TRBJ2-3,CASSLGTGADTQYF
TRBV9,TRBJ2-3,CASSLRDFPSTDTQYF
TRBV29-1,TRBJ2-1,CSVLKGAYNEQFF
TRBV4-3,TRBJ2-7,CASSQDYYRGDYEQYF
TRBV5-4,TRBJ2-2,CASSWSSANTGELFF
TRBV7-2,TRBJ2-7,CASSLGTVTYEQYF
TRBV19,TRBJ1-5,CASSSFMTENQPQHF
TRBV7-2,TRBJ2-3,CASSPGQLTDTQYF
TRBV11-2,TRBJ2-3,CASSLADTQYF
TRBV5-6,TRBJ2-7,CASSLDRNYEQYF
TRBV5-4,TRBJ2-7,CASSHDYFEQYF
TRBV5-1,TRBJ2-3,CASSFSGVDTDTQYF
TRBV28,TRBJ2-1,CASSPPTSGRWKRQFF
TRBV6-6,TRBJ1-2,CASSYSTTYTF
TRBV5-1,TRBJ2-7,CASSAGLADWEQYF
TRBV9,TRBJ2-3,CASSPRVGDPTDTQYF
TRBV7-2,TRBJ2-1,CASSLGVAGGGDEQFF
TRBV18,TRBJ1-2,CASSPQDSGYGYTF
TRBV19,TRBJ2-7,CGPGLASPTDGYEQYF
TRBV5-4,TRBJ2-3,CASSPLGGATDTQYF
TRBV4-3,TRBJ2-7,CASSQWTGGEQYF
TRBV18,TRBJ2-7,CASSRGQGPSSYEQYF
TRBV6-5,TRBJ2-1,CASSYGTSGGYEQFF
TRBV2,TRBJ2-5,CASRRTEETQYF
TRBV9,TRBJ2-1,CASSVAGQGPNEQFF
TRBV9,TRBJ2-2,CASSLGLNTGELFF
TRBV9,TRBJ1-3,CASSVNSFSGNTIYF
TRBV13,TRBJ2-1,CASSLAGEGGYNEQFF
TRBV18,TRBJ2-3,CASSRGGPGTDTQYF
TRBV15,TRBJ2-7,CATSRDAAAYEQYF
TRBV5-6,TRBJ2-1,CASSRGSSYNEQFF
TRBV6-6,TRBJ1-3,CASSYNGQTGNTIYF
TRBV18,TRBJ2-5,CASSLGTGREQYF
TRBV5-1,TRBJ1-1,CASSLQGGSTEAFF
TRBV6-6,TRBJ1-3,CASSSGVGSGNTIYF
TRBV28,TRBJ1-2,CASSFRDRGGGYTF
TRBV10-3,TRBJ2-1,CAIGAGQSSNEQFF
TRBV29-1,TRBJ2-1,CSVERFSSGEQFF
TRBV19,TRBJ2-7,CASNWAGGSFYEQYF
TRBV5-4,TRBJ1-6,CASSQRTGSRNSPLHF
TRBV6-1,TRBJ2-3,CASTTMDGFNEQYF
TRBV2,TRBJ2-2,CASSTGPYTGELFF
TRBV29-1,TRBJ2-7,CSVEWQGDEQYF
TRBV19,TRBJ2-5,CASSIGQGVGRETQYF
TRBV7-2,TRBJ2-3,CASSFLRGGDTQYF
TRBV27,TRBJ2-1,CASSEEYSYNEQFF
TRBV30,TRBJ2-6,CAWSSSGANVLTF